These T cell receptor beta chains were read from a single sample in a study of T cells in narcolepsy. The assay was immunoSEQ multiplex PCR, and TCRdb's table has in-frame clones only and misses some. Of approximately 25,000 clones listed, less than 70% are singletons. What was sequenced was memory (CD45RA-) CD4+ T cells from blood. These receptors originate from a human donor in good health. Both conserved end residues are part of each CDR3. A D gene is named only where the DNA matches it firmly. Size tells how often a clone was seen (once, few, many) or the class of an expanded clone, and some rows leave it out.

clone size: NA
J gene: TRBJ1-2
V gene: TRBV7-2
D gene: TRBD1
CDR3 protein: CASSPTGGRGGYTF
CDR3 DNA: TGTGCCAGCAGCCCAACAGGGGGTAGGGGTGGCTACACCTTC

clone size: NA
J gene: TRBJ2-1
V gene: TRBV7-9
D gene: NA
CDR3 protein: CASSQEGGLPNNEQFF
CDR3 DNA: TGTGCCAGCAGCCAAGAAGGGGGGCTCCCTAACAATGAGCAGTTCTTC

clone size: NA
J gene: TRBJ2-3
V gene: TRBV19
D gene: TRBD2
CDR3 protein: CATKRAGVGTDTQYF
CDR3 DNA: TGTGCCACAAAACGCGCGGGGGTCGGGACAGATACGCAGTATTTT

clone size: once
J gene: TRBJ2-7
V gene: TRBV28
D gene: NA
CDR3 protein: CASSLWNQQTGEQYF
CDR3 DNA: TGTGCCAGCAGTTTATGGAATCAGCAGACGGGCGAGCAGTACTTC

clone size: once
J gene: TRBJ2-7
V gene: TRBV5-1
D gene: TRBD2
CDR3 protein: CASRFAGGPYEQYF
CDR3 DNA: TGCGCCAGCAGATTTGCGGGAGGGCCCTACGAGCAGTACTTC

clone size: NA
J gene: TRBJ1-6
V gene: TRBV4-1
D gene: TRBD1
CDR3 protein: CASSLTKPGQWGSALHF
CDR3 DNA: TGCGCCAGCAGCCTTACTAAGCCGGGACAGTGGGGTTCAGCCCTCCACTTT

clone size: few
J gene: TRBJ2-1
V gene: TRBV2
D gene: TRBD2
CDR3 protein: CASSGKRGGGNEQFF
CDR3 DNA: TGTGCCAGCAGTGGGAAGCGGGGGGGCGGAAATGAGCAGTTCTTC

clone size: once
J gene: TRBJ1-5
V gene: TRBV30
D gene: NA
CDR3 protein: CAWSLLNQPQHF
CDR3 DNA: TGTGCCTGGAGTCTCCTCAACCAGCCCCAGCATTTT

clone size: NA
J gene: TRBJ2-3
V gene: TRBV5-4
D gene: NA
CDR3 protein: CASSPNRVFGTQYF
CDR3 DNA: TGTGCCAGCAGCCCGAACCGGGTGTTCGGTACGCAGTATTTT

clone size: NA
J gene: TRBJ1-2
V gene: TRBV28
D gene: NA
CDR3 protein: CASRGVNYGYTF
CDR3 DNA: TGTGCCAGCAGAGGAGTTAACTATGGCTACACCTTC

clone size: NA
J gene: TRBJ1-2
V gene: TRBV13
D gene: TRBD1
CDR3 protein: CASSSYGTALYGYTF
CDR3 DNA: TGTGCCAGCAGTTCTTACGGGACAGCTCTCTATGGCTACACCTTC

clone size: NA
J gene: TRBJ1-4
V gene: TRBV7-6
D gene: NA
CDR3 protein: CASSLGQGGLGGKLFF
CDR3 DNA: TGTGCCAGCAGCTTAGGACAAGGCGGCTTAGGGGGAAAACTGTTTTTT

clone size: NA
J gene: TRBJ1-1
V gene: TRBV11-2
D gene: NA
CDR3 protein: CASSRSTPGSNTEAFF
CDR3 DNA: TGTGCCAGCAGCCGATCAACCCCAGGGAGTAACACTGAAGCTTTCTTT

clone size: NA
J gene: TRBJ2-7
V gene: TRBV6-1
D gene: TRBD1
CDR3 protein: CASSGGRQGDHEQYF
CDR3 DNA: TGTGCCAGCAGCGGGGGGAGACAGGGGGACCACGAGCAGTACTTC

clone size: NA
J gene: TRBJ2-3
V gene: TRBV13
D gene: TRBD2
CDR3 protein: CASSPTGTSGDTQYF
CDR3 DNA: TGTGCCAGCAGCCCCACCGGGACTAGCGGAGATACGCAGTATTTT

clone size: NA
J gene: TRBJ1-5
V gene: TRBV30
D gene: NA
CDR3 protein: CAWSRGNQPQHF
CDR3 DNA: TGTGCCTGGAGTCGGGGGAATCAGCCCCAGCATTTT

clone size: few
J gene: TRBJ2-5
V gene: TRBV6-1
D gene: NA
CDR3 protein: CASSEIGLLETQYF
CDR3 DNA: TGTGCCAGCAGTGAAATCGGCCTACTGGAGACCCAGTACTTC

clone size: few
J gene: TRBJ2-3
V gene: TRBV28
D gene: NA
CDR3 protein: CASSHRVPTDTQYF
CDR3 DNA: TGTGCCAGCAGTCACAGGGTTCCCACAGATACGCAGTATTTT

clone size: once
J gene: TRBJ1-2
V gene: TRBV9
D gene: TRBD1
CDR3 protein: CASTKSGGRYYGYTF
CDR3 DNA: TGTGCCAGCACCAAATCAGGGGGCCGCTACTATGGCTACACCTTC

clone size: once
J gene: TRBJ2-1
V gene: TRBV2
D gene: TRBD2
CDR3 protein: CAIQTSGVAEQFF
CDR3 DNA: TGTGCCATCCAGACTAGCGGAGTAGCTGAGCAGTTCTTC

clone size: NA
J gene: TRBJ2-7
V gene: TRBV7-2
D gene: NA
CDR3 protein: CASSLDGASYEQYF
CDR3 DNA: TGTGCCAGCAGCTTAGATGGGGCCTCCTACGAGCAGTACTTC

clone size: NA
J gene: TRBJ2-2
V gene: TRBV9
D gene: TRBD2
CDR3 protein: CASSVALAGGPAGELFF
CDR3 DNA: TGTGCCAGCAGCGTAGCTCTAGCGGGGGGGCCCGCCGGGGAGCTGTTTTTT

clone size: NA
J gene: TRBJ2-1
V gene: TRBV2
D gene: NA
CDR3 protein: CASGGWGEQFF
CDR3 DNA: TGTGCCAGCGGAGGGTGGGGTGAGCAGTTCTTC

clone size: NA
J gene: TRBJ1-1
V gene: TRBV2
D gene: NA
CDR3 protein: CASSGRSQNTEAFF
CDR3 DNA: TGTGCCAGCAGTGGGCGCAGCCAGAACACTGAAGCTTTCTTT

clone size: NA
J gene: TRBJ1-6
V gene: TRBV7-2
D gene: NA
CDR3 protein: CASSLEPAGWNNSPLHF
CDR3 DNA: TGTGCCAGCAGCTTAGAGCCGGCAGGGTGGAACAATTCACCCCTCCACTTT

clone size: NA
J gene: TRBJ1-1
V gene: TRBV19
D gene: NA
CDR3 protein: CATLKYTEAFF
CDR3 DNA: TGTGCCACCCTGAAGTACACTGAAGCTTTCTTT

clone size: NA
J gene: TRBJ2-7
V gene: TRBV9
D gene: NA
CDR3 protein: CASSAGLFYEQYF
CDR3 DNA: TGTGCCAGCAGCGCGGGACTTTTCTACGAGCAGTACTTC

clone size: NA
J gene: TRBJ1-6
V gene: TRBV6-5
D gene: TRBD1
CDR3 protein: CASSYSRTGHSPLHF
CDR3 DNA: TGTGCCAGCAGTTATTCGCGGACAGGCCATTCACCCCTCCACTTT

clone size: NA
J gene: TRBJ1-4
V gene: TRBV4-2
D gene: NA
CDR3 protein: CASATISNEKLFF
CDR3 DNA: TGTGCCAGCGCGACTATAAGTAATGAAAAACTGTTTTTT

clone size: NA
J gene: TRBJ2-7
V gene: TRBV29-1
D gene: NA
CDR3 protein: CSVGQGGAWNEQYF
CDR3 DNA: TGCAGCGTTGGTCAAGGGGGAGCCTGGAACGAGCAGTACTTC

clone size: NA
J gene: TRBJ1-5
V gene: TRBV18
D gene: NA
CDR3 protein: CASSPEGAINQPQHF
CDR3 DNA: TGTGCCAGCTCACCGGAAGGGGCGATCAATCAGCCCCAGCATTTT

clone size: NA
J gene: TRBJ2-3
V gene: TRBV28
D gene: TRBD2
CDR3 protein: CASSLGTSGLRDTQYF
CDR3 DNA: TGTGCCAGCAGTCTCGGGACTAGCGGGCTTCGGGATACGCAGTATTTT

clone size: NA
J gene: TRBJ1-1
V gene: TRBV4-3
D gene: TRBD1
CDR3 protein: CASTPGQLNTEAFF
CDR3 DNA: TGCGCCAGCACCCCGGGACAGTTGAACACTGAAGCTTTCTTT

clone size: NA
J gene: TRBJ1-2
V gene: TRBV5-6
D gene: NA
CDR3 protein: CASSLGTQSYGYTF
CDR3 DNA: TGTGCCAGCAGCTTAGGGACACAGAGCTATGGCTACACCTTC

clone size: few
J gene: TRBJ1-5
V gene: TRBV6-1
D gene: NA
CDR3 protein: CASSEFVRATNQPQHF
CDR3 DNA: TGTGCCAGCAGTGAATTCGTGAGGGCCACTAATCAGCCCCAGCATTTT

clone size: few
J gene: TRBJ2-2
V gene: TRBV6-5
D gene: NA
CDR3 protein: CASSYGGTVGSGELFF
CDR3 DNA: TGTGCCAGCAGTTACGGGGGGACAGTGGGGTCCGGGGAGCTGTTTTTT

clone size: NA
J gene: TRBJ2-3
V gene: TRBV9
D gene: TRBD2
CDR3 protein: CASSLEAGGGTDTQYF
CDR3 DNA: TGTGCCAGCAGCTTAGAAGCGGGAGGTGGGACAGATACGCAGTATTTT

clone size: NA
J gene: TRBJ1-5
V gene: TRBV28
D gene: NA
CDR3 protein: CASRQEGAEQPQHF
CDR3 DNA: TGTGCCAGCAGGCAGGAGGGTGCGGAACAGCCCCAGCATTTT

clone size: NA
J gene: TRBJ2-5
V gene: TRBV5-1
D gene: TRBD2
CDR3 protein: CASSLGISGFQETQYF
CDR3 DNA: TGCGCCAGCAGCTTGGGTATTAGCGGGTTCCAAGAGACCCAGTACTTC

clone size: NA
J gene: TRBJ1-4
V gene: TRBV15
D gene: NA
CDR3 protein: CATSESRLFNEKLFF
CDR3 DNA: TGTGCCACCAGCGAGTCAAGACTATTTAATGAAAAACTGTTTTTT

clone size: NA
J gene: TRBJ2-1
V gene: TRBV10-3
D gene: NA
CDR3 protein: CATVDLTGRNEQFF
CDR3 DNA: TGTGCCACTGTCGATTTAACAGGGCGGAATGAGCAGTTCTTC

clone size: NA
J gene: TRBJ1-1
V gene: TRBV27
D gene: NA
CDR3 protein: CASSHTWDTEAFF
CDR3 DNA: TGTGCCAGCAGTCATACTTGGGACACTGAAGCTTTCTTT

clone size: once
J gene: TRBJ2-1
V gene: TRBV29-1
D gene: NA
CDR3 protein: CSGSWSYNEQFF
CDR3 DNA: TGCAGCGGGAGTTGGTCCTACAATGAGCAGTTCTTC

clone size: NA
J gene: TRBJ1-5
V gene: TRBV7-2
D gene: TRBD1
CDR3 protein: CASSLDSGGNQPQHF
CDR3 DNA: TGTGCCAGCAGCTTAGATTCAGGGGGGAACCAGCCCCAGCATTTT

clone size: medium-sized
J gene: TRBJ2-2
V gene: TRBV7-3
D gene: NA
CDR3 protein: CASSLAAYTGELFF
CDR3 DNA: TGTGCCAGCAGCTTAGCTGCTTACACCGGGGAGCTGTTTTTT

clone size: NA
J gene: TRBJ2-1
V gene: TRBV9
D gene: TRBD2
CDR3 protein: CASTLTSGHNEQFF
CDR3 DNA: TGTGCCAGCACCCTAACTAGCGGCCACAATGAGCAGTTCTTC

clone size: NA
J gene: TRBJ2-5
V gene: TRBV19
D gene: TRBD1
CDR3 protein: CASRPGTGGQTQYF
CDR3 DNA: TGTGCCAGTAGGCCCGGGACAGGGGGACAGACCCAGTACTTC

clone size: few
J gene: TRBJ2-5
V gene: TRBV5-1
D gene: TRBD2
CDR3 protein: CASSLTSGGPGETQYF
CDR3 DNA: TGCGCCAGCAGCTTGACTAGCGGGGGGCCGGGTGAGACCCAGTACTTC